This entry features one T cell receptor beta chain sequence. Its cognate antigen is unknown. CDR1 and CDR2 (germline): LGHNA, YNFKEQ. The CDR3 is 17 residues long. Trimming took 1 base from V and 7 from J; bases not matched to a gene: 7. The authors sorted CD4+ and CD8+ T cells from PBMCs. These data originate in a study of CD8+ T cells in alopecia areata. Study details: Dosing with tofacitinib proceeded for 6 to 18 months, followed by 6 months off drug.

Following RNA extraction, reverse transcription yielded cDNA that acted as the sequencing template. The protocol was immunoSEQ multiplex PCR, while the TCRdb copy is restricted to in-frame clones and leaves out a portion. Among around 140,000 clones listed, around 50% were seen once. Study outcomes and limitations: Possibly as an HLA-related effect, TCR sharing across patients appeared less clear than in mice.

Sequencing was carried out using CD4+ T cells sorted from blood. This sequence joins TRBV4-2 and TRBJ2-1, with 13 bases that match TRBD2. The TCR was taken from a human donor with alopecia areata. The DNA for the CDR3 is TGTGCCAGCAGCCAAGCAACGGGACTAGCGGGATTGAATGAGCAGTTCTTC. It is translated as CASSQATGLAGLNEQFF.